The 30 T cell receptor beta chains in this list originate from one sample, sequenced in a study of PD-L1 blockade in urothelial cancer. Sequencing was performed with immunoSEQ multiplex PCR; in TCRdb, only in-frame clones are kept and a portion is missing. The sample holds fewer than 50,000 clones; over 75% are singletons and the top ten take roughly 25%. This sample's time point: pretreatment peripheral blood. The sample was PBMCs, taken around atezolizumab (anti-PD-L1) treatment. The receptor source for this set is a donor aged 40 or older with urothelial cancer.

This chain connects TRBV4-1 to TRBJ2-5, with 9 bases lining up with TRBD1. The J segment lost 5 bases and the V segment lost 10 bases, leaving 5 bases of the junction unmatched. This CDR3 spans 12 amino acids. Looked up from germline, CDR1 is MGHRA and CDR2 is YSYEKL. The CDR3 coding sequence is TGCGCCACCGAGGACAGGGGCGAGACCCAGTACTTC. It encodes CATEDRGETQYF.

This chain links TRBV6-6 with TRBJ2-7; the match to TRBD2 covers 10 bases. Germline CDR1 reads MNHNY; CDR2 reads SVGAGI (reference sequence). The junction had 8 bases not matched to a gene; V was cut back by 5 bases and J by 4 bases. CDR3 length: 15 residues. CDR3 coding DNA: TGTGCCAGCAGTAGCCCCCTAGCGGGGGAGTACGAGCAGTACTTC. This sequence encodes CASSSPLAGEYEQYF.

The chain links TRBV5-6 to TRBJ1-2, with D tentatively TRBD1 (6 bases). V dropped 0 bases and J dropped 0 bases, with 9 bases sitting between them. The CDR3 is made up of 15 amino acids. CDR1 is SGHDT, CDR2 YYEEEE, per germline. The CDR3 DNA reads as TGTGCCAGCAGCTTGGGGGGGCCTGCTAACTATGGCTACACCTTC. It is translated as CASSLGGPANYGYTF.

The chain recombines TRBV5-6 with TRBJ2-5; D is perhaps TRBD2 (5 bases). This CDR3 region has 14 residues. Germline V CDR1 and CDR2: SGHDT, YYEEEE. The germline V and J ends were trimmed by 0 bases and 1 base, with 7 bases remaining between them. CDR3 DNA: TGTGCCAGCAGCTTGGGGGCGGGCCAAGAGACCCAGTACTTC. Protein product: CASSLGAGQETQYF. The full variable domain, in which reference TRBV5-6 and TRBJ2-5 provide the parts outside the CDR3, is DAGVTQSPTHLIKTRGQQVTLRCSPKSGHDTVSWYQQALGQGPQFIFQYYEEEERQRGNFPDRFSGHQFPNYSSELNVNALLLGDSALYLCASSLGAGQETQYFGPGTRLLVL.

This chain links TRBV18 with TRBJ1-1; 8 bases line up with TRBD1. V lost 4 bases to trimming and J lost 3 bases; unmatched junction nucleotides: 7. Germline V gene data show CDR1 as KGHSH and CDR2 as LQKENI. The length of the CDR3 is 15 residues. CDR3 protein: CASSLTGQGDTEAFF. In DNA, the CDR3 is TGTGCCAGCTCACTTACAGGACAGGGAGACACTGAAGCTTTCTTT.

The rearrangement uses TRBV6-6 and TRBJ2-6, with D perhaps TRBD1 (5 bases). CDR3 length equals 16 residues. Germline-derived CDR1 and CDR2 are MNHNY and SVGAGI (reference sequence). V dropped 5 bases and J dropped 0 bases, with 11 bases sitting between them. CDR3 residues: CASSNRQSSGANVLTF. The CDR3 DNA sequence: TGTGCCAGCAGTAACCGACAGTCCTCTGGGGCCAACGTCCTGACTTTC.

The gene calls are TRBV7-9 and TRBJ2-6, with 10 bases lining up with TRBD1. The CDR3 covers 18 residues. With 3 bases clipped from V and 4 bases from J, the junction kept 9 bases outside the gene matches. From germline, CDR1 is SEHNR and CDR2 FQNEAQ (reference sequence). CDR3 region: CASSLGWTGGLGANVLTF. CDR3 sequence (DNA): TGTGCCAGCAGCTTGGGATGGACAGGGGGTCTCGGGGCCAACGTCCTGACTTTC.

In DNA, the CDR3 is TGTGCCAGCAGCCGGGGGTGGCGGGGATTCGATACGCAGTATTTT. Its protein is CASSRGWRGFDTQYF. The chain uses TRBV7-2 and TRBJ2-3, with D possibly being TRBD2 (6 bases). In germline, CDR1 is SGHTA, CDR2 FQGNSA. CDR3 length: 15 residues. The V gene lost 5 bases and the J gene lost 6 bases, with 18 bases spanning the gap.

This chain connects TRBV9 to TRBJ2-2; D gene unclear. Trimming stripped 4 bases from V and 2 bases from J, with 6 bases between. Looked up from germline, CDR1 is SGDLS and CDR2 is YYNGEE. CDR3 length equals 13 residues. The CDR3 loop reads CASSPYNTGELFF. Written as DNA, the CDR3 is TGTGCCAGCAGCCCCTACAACACCGGGGAGCTGTTTTTT.

The V gene is TRBV18, the J gene TRBJ1-2; the match to TRBD1 covers 9 bases. CDR1 KGHSH and CDR2 LQKENI come from the germline V gene. The trim removed 3 bases at V and 3 bases at J, leaving 14 bases unmatched. The CDR3 contains 18 residues. The CDR3 nucleotides are TGTGCCAGCTCACCCCGTCGAGGGACAGGGAGAGAAGACTATGGCTACACCTTC. It specifies CASSPRRGTGREDYGYTF. The entire variable domain, with the rest obtained from reference TRBV18 and TRBJ1-2, is as follows: NAGVMQNPRHLVRRRGQEARLRCSPMKGHSHVYWYRQLPEEGLKFMVYLQKENIIDESGMPKERFSAEFPKEGPSILRIQQVVRGDSAAYFCASSPRRGTGREDYGYTFGSGTRLTVV.

The chain has TRBV9 and TRBJ2-7, with D perhaps matching TRBD2 (5 bases). The CDR3 length is 15 residues. The germline V gene encodes CDR1 SGDLS and CDR2 YYNGEE. V lost 0 bases, J lost 0 bases, and 10 bases lay in between. The CDR3 is CASSVAGTDSYEQYF. For the CDR3, the DNA is TGTGCCAGCAGCGTAGCGGGAACGGACTCCTACGAGCAGTACTTC.

The chain couples TRBV5-6 to TRBJ2-7; 8 nucleotides align to TRBD2. CDR3 length equals 14 residues. With 4 bases clipped from V and 5 bases from J, the junction kept 8 bases outside the gene matches. CDR1 and CDR2 from the germline V gene are SGHDT and YYEEEE. DNA of the CDR3: TGTGCCAGCAGCCAAGCGGGAGCTTTGGACGAGCAGTACTTC. This sequence encodes CASSQAGALDEQYF.

The chain employs TRBV4-3 and TRBJ2-2, with D maybe TRBD2 (5 bases). Trimming shortened V by 4 bases and J by 1 base, and 10 bases separated the two germline ends. This CDR3 is 15 amino acids long. Germline values: CDR1 LGHNA, CDR2 YSLEER. The CDR3 DNA is TGCGCCAGCAGCCCCTACGGAGGGAACACCGGGGAGCTGTTTTTT. Translation gives CASSPYGGNTGELFF.

This rearrangement joins TRBV7-9 to TRBJ2-7; the D gene is possibly TRBD1 (7 bases). Germline assignment: CDR1 SEHNR and CDR2 FQNEAQ (reference sequence). This CDR3 comprises 13 residues. V was pared by 5 bases and J by 7 bases, with 15 bases between. The CDR3: CASSQGGHGEQYF. The DNA for the CDR3 is TGTGCCAGCAGCCAGGGGGGACATGGTGAGCAGTACTTC.

This clone came up a few times. CDR3 nucleotides: TGTGCCAGCAGTTTAGGGCCTGGAAACACCATATATTTT. Its translation is CASSLGPGNTIYF. The chain couples TRBV27 to TRBJ1-3; D unresolved. Trimming shortened V by 2 bases and J by 2 bases, and 4 bases separated the two germline ends. Germline CDR1 and CDR2: MNHEY and SMNVEV (reference sequence). The CDR3 runs 13 residues.

The chain recombines TRBV11-1 with TRBJ2-5, with D possibly matching TRBD2 (6 bases). V gave up 0 bases and J gave up 9 bases, with 17 bases separating them. The V gene's germline CDR1 is SGHAT and CDR2 FQDESV (reference sequence). This CDR3 has 15 residues. The CDR3 reads CASSLALATRGAQYF. The DNA of the CDR3 is TGTGCCAGCAGCTTAGCGCTAGCCACCCGCGGGGCCCAGTACTTC.

The chain joins TRBV5-1 to TRBJ2-2; 8 positions match TRBD2. V dropped 4 bases and J dropped 1; count of bases not matched to a gene: 3. Per the germline V gene, CDR1 is SGHRS and CDR2 is YFSETQ. The CDR3 runs to 15 residues. CDR3 DNA sequence: TGCGCCAGCAGCCCCACTAGCGGGAACACCGGGGAGCTGTTTTTT. It yields the protein CASSPTSGNTGELFF.

V gene TRBV5-6 combines with J gene TRBJ1-2; D not resolved. Germline V lookup: CDR1 SGHDT, CDR2 YYEEEE. Trimming took 0 bases from V and 0 from J, leaving 12 bases between them. CDR3 length: 16 amino acids. The DNA of the CDR3 is TGTGCCAGCAGCTTGGCCGGGGTTCTGACTAACTATGGCTACACCTTC. This codes for CASSLAGVLTNYGYTF. Based on the CDR3 plus reference TRBV5-6 and TRBJ1-2, the full variable domain is DAGVTQSPTHLIKTRGQQVTLRCSPKSGHDTVSWYQQALGQGPQFIFQYYEEEERQRGNFPDRFSGHQFPNYSSELNVNALLLGDSALYLCASSLAGVLTNYGYTFGSGTRLTVV.

DNA for the CDR3: TGTGCCGCCGGCGGGCCGCGGAACACTGAAGCTTTCTTT. Residues: CAAGGPRNTEAFF. This rearrangement joins TRBV27 to TRBJ1-1; D is unclear. Germline loops: CDR1 MNHEY, CDR2 SMNVEV (reference sequence). Trimming cost V 11 bases and J 1 base, with 14 bases left between them. This CDR3 has 13 residues.

The chain is built from TRBV5-1 and TRBJ2-1, with TRBD2 as a possible D gene (6 bases). V shed 3 bases and J shed 10 bases, with 11 bases lying between them. The CDR3 length is 12 residues. Germline V CDR1 and CDR2: SGHRS, YFSETQ. The CDR3 reads CASSSREQEQFF. Here the CDR3 DNA reads TGCGCCAGCAGCTCGCGGGAACAAGAGCAGTTCTTC. The full variable domain, its missing parts supplied by reference TRBV5-1 and TRBJ2-1, is KAGVTQTPRYLIKTRGQQVTLSCSPISGHRSVSWYQQTPGQGLQFLFEYFSETQRNKGNFPGRFSGRQFSNSRSEMNVSTLELGDSALYLCASSSREQEQFFGPGTRLTVL.

This chain joins TRBV6-1 and TRBJ2-1; 7 nucleotides line up with TRBD2. The V segment lost 8 bases and the J segment 4 bases; nucleotides outside the gene matches: 5. CDR1 is MNHNS and CDR2 is SASEGT in the germline V gene. The CDR3 is 13 residues long. The CDR3 region has the DNA TGTGCCAGCGGGCCGGGGGGATACAATGAGCAGTTCTTC. The encoded protein is CASGPGGYNEQFF.

In this sample, this clone turned up once. The chain couples TRBV11-3 to TRBJ2-7; a possible D gene is TRBD1 (5 bases). From germline, CDR1 is SGHNT and CDR2 YENEEA. This CDR3 contains 12 residues. V lost 1 base, J lost 9 bases, and 10 bases lay in between. CDR3 nucleotides: TGTGCCAGCAGCTTAGTCAGGGTTAGGCAGTACTTC. As protein: CASSLVRVRQYF.

The chain couples TRBV4-1 to TRBJ1-2; 11 bases match TRBD1. The V segment lost 4 bases and the J segment 1 base; nucleotides outside the gene matches: 14. This CDR3 spans 19 amino acids. CDR1 MGHRA and CDR2 YSYEKL come from the germline V gene. As DNA, the CDR3 is TGCGCCAGCAGCCGAGTAATCCGGGACAGGGGGAAGAGTAACTATGGCTACACCTTC. It translates to CASSRVIRDRGKSNYGYTF.

This clone appeared once. This rearrangement joins TRBV15 to TRBJ2-7; 7 bases match TRBD2. The germline gives CDR1 LNHNV, CDR2 YYDKDF (reference sequence). V lost 5 bases and J lost 1; bases outside the gene matches: 5. The CDR3 length is 14 residues. The DNA for the CDR3 is TGTGCCACCAGCCCCCGGGGGGTTTCCTACGAGCAGTACTTC. Protein product: CATSPRGVSYEQYF.

The genes are TRBV4-1 and TRBJ2-7, with 7 bases lining up with TRBD1. With V trimmed by 0 bases and J by 4 bases, 9 bases remained unmatched. CDR1 and CDR2 from the germline V gene are MGHRA and YSYEKL. The length of the CDR3 is 16 residues. CDR3 residues: CASSQERTGGRYEQYF. The CDR3 bases are TGCGCCAGCAGCCAAGAAAGGACAGGTGGAAGGTACGAGCAGTACTTC.

The chain carries TRBV6-1 and TRBJ2-7; 8 bases are shared with TRBD1. With V trimmed by 3 bases and J by 0 bases, 1 base remained unmatched. The CDR3 covers 14 residues. Germline lookup yields CDR1 MNHNS and CDR2 SASEGT. The CDR3 protein is CASSEGQASYEQYF. The DNA for the CDR3 is TGTGCCAGCAGTGAGGGACAGGCCTCCTACGAGCAGTACTTC.

The chain couples TRBV7-9 to TRBJ2-2; 9 nucleotides align to TRBD1. With 1 base clipped from V and 0 bases from J, the junction kept 9 bases outside the gene matches. Germline V lookup: CDR1 SEHNR, CDR2 FQNEAQ (reference sequence). The CDR3 totals 19 residues. CDR3 nucleotide sequence: TGTGCCAGCAGCTTAGTGGCCGGGACAGGGCTAACGAACACCGGGGAGCTGTTTTTT. This translates into CASSLVAGTGLTNTGELFF.

The chain is built from TRBV7-2 and TRBJ2-3; D uncertain. The CDR3 has 12 residues. V lost 3 bases and J lost 4, with 5 bases in between. Germline assignment: CDR1 SGHTA and CDR2 FQGNSA. The CDR3, as DNA: TGTGCCAGCAGCTTGGCCCCAGATACGCAGTATTTT. Its protein product is CASSLAPDTQYF.

The chain uses TRBV15 and TRBJ2-2; no clear D gene. Germline CDR1 reads LNHNV; CDR2 reads YYDKDF (reference sequence). V was cut by 0 bases and J by 5 bases, with 7 bases left in between. The CDR3 extends over 14 amino acids. CDR3 in amino acids: CATSRDSGTGELFF. Here the CDR3 DNA reads TGTGCCACCAGCAGAGATTCCGGGACCGGGGAGCTGTTTTTT.

The chain couples TRBV7-8 to TRBJ2-1; TRBD2 agrees at 8 bases. CDR3 size: 16 residues. Germline V gene sequence: CDR1 SGHVS, CDR2 FQNEAQ. V lost 0 bases, J lost 7 bases, and 8 bases stayed unmatched. The CDR3 spells CASSLANSGSFNEQFF. The CDR3 DNA is TGTGCCAGCAGCTTAGCGAACAGCGGGAGTTTTAATGAGCAGTTCTTC.